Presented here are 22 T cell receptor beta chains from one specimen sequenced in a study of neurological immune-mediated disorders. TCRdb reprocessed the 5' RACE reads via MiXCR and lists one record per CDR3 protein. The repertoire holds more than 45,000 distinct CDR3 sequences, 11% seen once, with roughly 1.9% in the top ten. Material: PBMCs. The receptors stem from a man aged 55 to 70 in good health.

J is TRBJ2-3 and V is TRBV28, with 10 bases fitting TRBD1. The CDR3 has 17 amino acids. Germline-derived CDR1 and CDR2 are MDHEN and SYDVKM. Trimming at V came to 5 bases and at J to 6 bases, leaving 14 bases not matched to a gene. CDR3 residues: CASSARQGAQLWDTQYF. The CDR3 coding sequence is TGTGCCAGCAGTGCTCGACAGGGGGCTCAACTTTGGGATACGCAGTATTTT.

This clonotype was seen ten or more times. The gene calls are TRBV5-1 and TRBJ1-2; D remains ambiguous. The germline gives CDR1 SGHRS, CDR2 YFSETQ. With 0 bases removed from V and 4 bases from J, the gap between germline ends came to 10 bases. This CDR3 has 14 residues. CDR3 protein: CASSLVSDGYGYTF. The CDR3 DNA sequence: TGCGCCAGCAGCTTGGTGTCGGATGGCTATGGCTACACCTTC.

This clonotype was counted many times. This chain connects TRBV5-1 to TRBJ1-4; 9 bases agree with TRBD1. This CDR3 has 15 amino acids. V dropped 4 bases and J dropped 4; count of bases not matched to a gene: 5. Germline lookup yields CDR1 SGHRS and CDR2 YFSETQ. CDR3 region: CASSPDRGGNEKLFF. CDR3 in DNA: TGCGCCAGCAGCCCGGACAGGGGCGGTAATGAAAAACTGTTTTTT.

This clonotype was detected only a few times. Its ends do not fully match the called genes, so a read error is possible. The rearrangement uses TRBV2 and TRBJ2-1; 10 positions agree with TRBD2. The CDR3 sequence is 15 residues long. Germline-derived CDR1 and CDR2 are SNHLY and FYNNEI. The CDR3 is CASSEEAGGRSEQFF. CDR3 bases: TGTGCCAGCAGCGAAGAAGCGGGGGGGCGGAGTGAGCAGTTCTTC.

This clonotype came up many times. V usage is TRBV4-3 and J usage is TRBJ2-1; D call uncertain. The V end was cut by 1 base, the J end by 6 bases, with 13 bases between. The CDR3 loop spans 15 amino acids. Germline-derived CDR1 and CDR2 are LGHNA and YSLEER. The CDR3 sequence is CASSQVITPSNEQFF. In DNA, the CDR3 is TGCGCCAGCAGCCAAGTTATTACACCCTCCAATGAGCAGTTCTTC.

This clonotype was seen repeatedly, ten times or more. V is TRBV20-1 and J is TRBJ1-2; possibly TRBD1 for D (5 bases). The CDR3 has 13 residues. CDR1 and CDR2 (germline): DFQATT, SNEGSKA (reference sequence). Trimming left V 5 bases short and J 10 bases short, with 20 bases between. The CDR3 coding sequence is TGCAGTGCTCCCCTAGGGGCAGCTGCTTACTACACCTTC. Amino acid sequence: CSAPLGAAAYYTF.

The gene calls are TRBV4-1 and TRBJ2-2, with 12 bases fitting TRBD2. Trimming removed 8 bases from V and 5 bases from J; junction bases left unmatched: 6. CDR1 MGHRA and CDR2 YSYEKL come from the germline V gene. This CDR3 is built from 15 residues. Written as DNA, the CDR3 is TGCGCCAGCGGGGAGACTAGCGGGAGTACCGGGGAGCTGTTTTTT. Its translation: CASGETSGSTGELFF.

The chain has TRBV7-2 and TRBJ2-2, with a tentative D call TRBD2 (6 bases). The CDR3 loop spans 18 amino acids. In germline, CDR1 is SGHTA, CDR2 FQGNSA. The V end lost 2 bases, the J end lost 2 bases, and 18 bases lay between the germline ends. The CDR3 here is CASSLNPTGTANTGELFF. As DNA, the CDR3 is TGTGCCAGCAGCTTAAATCCTACCGGGACTGCTAACACCGGGGAGCTGTTTTTT. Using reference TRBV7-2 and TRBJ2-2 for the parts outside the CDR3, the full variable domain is GAGVSQSPSNKVTEKGKDVELRCDPISGHTALYWYRQSLGQGLEFLIYFQGNSAPDKSGLPSDRFSAERTGGSVSTLTIQRTQQEDSAVYLCASSLNPTGTANTGELFFGEGSRLTVL.

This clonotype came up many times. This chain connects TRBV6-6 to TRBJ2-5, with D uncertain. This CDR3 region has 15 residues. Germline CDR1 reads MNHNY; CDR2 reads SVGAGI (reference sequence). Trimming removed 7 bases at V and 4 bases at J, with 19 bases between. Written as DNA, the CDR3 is TGTGCCAGCAAAGTCCAGGACCTCCCCGGAGAGACCCAGTACTTC. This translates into CASKVQDLPGETQYF.

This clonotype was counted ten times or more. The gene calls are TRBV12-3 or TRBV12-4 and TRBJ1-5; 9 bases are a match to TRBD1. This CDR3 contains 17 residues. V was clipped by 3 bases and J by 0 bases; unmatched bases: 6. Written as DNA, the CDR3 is TGTGCCAGCAGTTTTAGGGACAGGGCCTATAGCAATCAGCCCCAGCATTTT. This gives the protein CASSFRDRAYSNQPQHF.

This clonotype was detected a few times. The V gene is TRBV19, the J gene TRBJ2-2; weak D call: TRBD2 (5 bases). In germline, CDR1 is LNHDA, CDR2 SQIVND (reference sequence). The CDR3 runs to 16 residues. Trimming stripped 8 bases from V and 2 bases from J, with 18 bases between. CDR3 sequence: CASARAAGRNTGELFF. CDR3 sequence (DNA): TGTGCCAGTGCAAGAGCGGCAGGCCGAAACACCGGGGAGCTGTTTTTT.

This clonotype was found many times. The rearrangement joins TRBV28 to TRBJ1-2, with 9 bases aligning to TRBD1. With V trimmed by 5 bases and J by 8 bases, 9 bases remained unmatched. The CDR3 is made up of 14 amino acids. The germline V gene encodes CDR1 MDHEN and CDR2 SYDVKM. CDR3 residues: CASSPRQGVAGYTF. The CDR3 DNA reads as TGTGCCAGCAGTCCCCGACAGGGGGTTGCAGGCTACACCTTC.

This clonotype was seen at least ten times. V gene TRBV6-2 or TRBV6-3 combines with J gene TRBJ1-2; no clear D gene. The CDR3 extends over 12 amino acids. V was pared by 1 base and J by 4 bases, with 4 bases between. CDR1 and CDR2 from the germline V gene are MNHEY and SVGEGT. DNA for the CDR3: TGTGCCAGCAGTTACTATCCCTATGGCTACACCTTC. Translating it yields CASSYYPYGYTF.

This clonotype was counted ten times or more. The DNA of the CDR3 is TGTGCCAGCAGCCAAATCGGACACTCCTACGAGCAGTACTTC. Translated: CASSQIGHSYEQYF. The genes are TRBV7-2 and TRBJ2-7, with D maybe TRBD1 (5 bases). CDR3 length: 14 amino acids. CDR1 and CDR2 (germline): SGHTA, FQGNSA. Trimming pared 5 bases from V and 0 bases from J, leaving 11 bases between. Combining the CDR3 with reference TRBV7-2 and TRBJ2-7 gives the whole variable domain GAGVSQSPSNKVTEKGKDVELRCDPISGHTALYWYRQSLGQGLEFLIYFQGNSAPDKSGLPSDRFSAERTGGSVSTLTIQRTQQEDSAVYLCASSQIGHSYEQYFGPGTRLTVT.

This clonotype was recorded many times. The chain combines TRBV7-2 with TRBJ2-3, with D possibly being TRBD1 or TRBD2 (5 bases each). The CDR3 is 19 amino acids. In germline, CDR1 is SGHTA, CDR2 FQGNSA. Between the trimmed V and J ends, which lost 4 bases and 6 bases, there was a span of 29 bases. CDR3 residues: CASSSPTHAASMTVDTQYF. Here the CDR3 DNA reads TGTGCCAGCAGCTCCCCCACACATGCGGCTAGCATGACAGTTGATACGCAGTATTTT.

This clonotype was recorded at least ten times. The CDR3 nucleotides read TGTGCCACCAGCAGAGCGGGCAGGGTGGTTGGGGGTGAGCAGTACTTC. Residues: CATSRAGRVVGGEQYF. The chain couples TRBV15 to TRBJ2-7; D may match TRBD1 or TRBD2 (5 bases each). Trimming took 1 base from V and 7 from J, leaving 20 bases between them. This CDR3 has 16 amino acids. Germline CDR1 and CDR2: LNHNV and YYDKDF (reference sequence).

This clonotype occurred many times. The CDR3 bases are TGTGCCAGCAGCTTAACTACTAGGACTGGAGGGCAGTTCTTC. Encoded protein: CASSLTTRTGGQFF. The chain carries TRBV7-2 and TRBJ2-1; possibly TRBD2 for D (5 bases). The CDR3 runs 14 residues. Per germline, CDR1 SGHTA and CDR2 FQGNSA. Trimming pared 2 bases from V and 12 bases from J, leaving 17 bases between.

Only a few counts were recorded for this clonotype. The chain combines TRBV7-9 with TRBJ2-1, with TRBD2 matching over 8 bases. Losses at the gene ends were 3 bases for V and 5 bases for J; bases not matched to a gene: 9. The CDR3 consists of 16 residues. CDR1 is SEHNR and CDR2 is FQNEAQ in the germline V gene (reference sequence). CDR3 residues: CASSFPRGGQDNEQFF. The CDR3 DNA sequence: TGTGCCAGCAGCTTCCCCCGGGGGGGCCAGGACAATGAGCAGTTCTTC.

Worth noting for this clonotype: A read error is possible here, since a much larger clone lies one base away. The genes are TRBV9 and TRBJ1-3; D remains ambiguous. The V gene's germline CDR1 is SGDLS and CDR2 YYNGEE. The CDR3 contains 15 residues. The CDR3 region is CARSGSRIVGNTIYF. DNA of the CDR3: TGTGCCAGAAGCGGTAGCCGTATAGTGGGAAACACCATATATTTT.

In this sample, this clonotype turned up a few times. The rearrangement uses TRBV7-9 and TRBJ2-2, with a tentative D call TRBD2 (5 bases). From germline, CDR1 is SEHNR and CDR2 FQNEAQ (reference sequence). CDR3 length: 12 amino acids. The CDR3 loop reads CASGKNTGELFF. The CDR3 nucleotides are TGTGCGTCCGGGAAGAACACCGGGGAGCTGTTTTTT.

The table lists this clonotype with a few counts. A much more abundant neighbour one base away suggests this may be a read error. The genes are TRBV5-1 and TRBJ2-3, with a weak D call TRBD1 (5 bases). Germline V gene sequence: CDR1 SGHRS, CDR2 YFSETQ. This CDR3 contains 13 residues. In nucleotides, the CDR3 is TGCGCCAGCAGCTCACAGGATTGGGATATGCAGTATTTT. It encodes CASSSQDWDMQYF. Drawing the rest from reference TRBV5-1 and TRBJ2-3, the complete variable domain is KAGVTQTPRYLIKTRGQQVTLSCSPISGHRSVSWYQQTPGQGLQFLFEYFSETQRNKGNFPGRFSGRQFSNSRSEMNVSTLELGDSALYLCASSSQDWDMQYFGPGTRLTVL.

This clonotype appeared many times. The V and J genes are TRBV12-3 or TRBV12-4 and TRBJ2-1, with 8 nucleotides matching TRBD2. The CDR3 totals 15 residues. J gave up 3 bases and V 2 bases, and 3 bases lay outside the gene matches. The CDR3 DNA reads TGTGCCAGCAGTTTAATAGCGGGGAGCTACAATGAGCAGTTCTTC. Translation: CASSLIAGSYNEQFF.